Listed below are T cell receptor beta chains from one sample, sequenced in a study of T cell changes during pregnancy in multiple sclerosis. Generated by immunoSEQ multiplex PCR, the TCRdb table keeps only in-frame clones and is missing some. The data hold about 110,000 clones, with less than 95% observed a single time. The specimen was peripheral blood, collected in the third trimester of pregnancy. Source of these receptors: a female donor in good health, enrolled as a control in a pregnancy study. The conserved cysteine and the conserved F or W are not part of the CDR3 here. Fields, in order: V gene, CDR3 protein.

TRBV10-3,AISDGGGGTEAF
TRBV7-8,ASSLAGRWGYT
TRBV7-9,ASSHDRRYTEAF
TRBV7-9,ASSLAGTDYGYT
TRBV20-1,SAWQGAEAF
TRBV27,ASSFYAGASYEQY
TRBV10-1,ASSEYGGATGELF
TRBV30,AWSNLGPTGYNGYT
TRBV10-3,ATQLPYSTDTQY
TRBV19,ASSTRSGQGALGYT
TRBV19,ASSIQGLNSPLH
TRBV7-8,ASSLGQGADYGYT
TRBV6-6,ASSYPRRDTEAF
TRBV15,ATSRDRGSYNEQF
TRBV2,ASSEAQVGTQY
TRBV28,ASTKNRGGETQY
TRBV5-1,ASSLGLAEYPDTQY
TRBV10-3,AISRLAGGTNEQF
TRBV30,AWSVGLPPGEQY
TRBV5-6,ASSSGTGAGEKLF
TRBV4-3,ASSQTWGASYNEQF
TRBV25-1,ASRQTGSHTEAF
TRBV7-6,ASSPGTTHTGELF
TRBV7-9,ASSSEPLFSSSEQY
TRBV27,ASSFLAPGSYNEQF
TRBV5-4,ASSRTSGGGETQY
TRBV18,ASSPQTTGGWNTEAF
TRBV5-4,ASSFHTDTQY